This TCR beta chain derives from a study of T cell changes during pregnancy in multiple sclerosis. Assay: immunoSEQ multiplex PCR; the TCRdb copy retains only in-frame clones and omits some. The repertoire has roughly 15,000 clones, approximately 84% of them found once; the top ten carry 18%. This clone has only one observation. This sample comprised CD8+ T cells from peripheral blood mononuclear cells, obtained in the third trimester of pregnancy. This receptor was obtained from a female donor in good health, enrolled as a control in a pregnancy study.

The CDR3 here is CASSLGTVDTIYF. DNA of the CDR3: TGTGCCAGCAGCCTCGGGACAGTAGACACCATATATTTT. The chain is built from TRBV7-8 and TRBJ1-3, with TRBD1 matching over 7 bases. This CDR3 region has 13 residues. V lost 5 bases to trimming and J lost 8 bases; unmatched junction nucleotides: 6. Germline values: CDR1 SGHVS, CDR2 FQNEAQ.